This is a list of T cell receptor beta chains from one sample in a study of T-cell reconstitution after alpha-beta-depleted transplantation in children. Each CDR3 protein is one row after TCRdb ran MiXCR on the PCR reads. The sample records 580,000 or so distinct CDR3 sequences, about 21% being singletons. The source was PBMCs, mostly from graft donor cells, collected 360 days after TCRalphabeta/CD19-depleted stem cell transplant. Receptor source: a boy younger than two who had a stem cell transplant for acute myeloid leukemia, so the T cells may come from the graft donor. CDR3s include the opening cysteine and the closing phenylalanine or tryptophan. A D gene is named only where the DNA matches it firmly. Where a row states a size, it is once, few, many or the class of an expanded clone; other rows omit it.

J gene: TRBJ1-3
V gene: TRBV12-3/TRBV12-4
clone size: -
D gene: -
CDR3 protein: CASSRSSGNTIYF
CDR3 DNA: TGTGCCAGCAGTCGTAGCTCTGGAAACACCATATATTTT

J gene: TRBJ2-3
V gene: TRBV20-1
clone size: many
D gene: -
CDR3 protein: CSARGATDTQYF
CDR3 DNA: TGCAGTGCTCGGGGGGCGACAGATACGCAGTATTTT

J gene: TRBJ2-6
V gene: TRBV12-3/TRBV12-4
clone size: few
D gene: TRBD1
CDR3 protein: CASSLGGQGHSGANVLTF
CDR3 DNA: TGTGCCAGCAGTTTGGGGGGACAGGGCCACTCTGGGGCCAACGTCCTGACTTTC

J gene: TRBJ2-7
V gene: TRBV28
clone size: few
D gene: TRBD2
CDR3 protein: CASSLFGGPTSGDYEQYF
CDR3 DNA: TGTGCCAGCAGTTTATTCGGGGGGCCGACTAGCGGGGATTACGAGCAGTACTTC

J gene: TRBJ1-2
V gene: TRBV20-1
clone size: -
D gene: TRBD1
CDR3 protein: CSAPGQVPNYGYTF
CDR3 DNA: TGCAGTGCCCCCGGACAGGTGCCTAACTATGGCTACACCTTC

J gene: TRBJ1-1
V gene: TRBV7-3
clone size: many
D gene: -
CDR3 protein: CASSSHWGTEAFF
CDR3 DNA: TGTGCCAGCAGCTCCCATTGGGGGACTGAAGCTTTCTTT

J gene: TRBJ2-1
V gene: TRBV7-9
clone size: many
D gene: -
CDR3 protein: CASCKQYNEQFF
CDR3 DNA: TGTGCCAGCTGTAAACAATACAATGAGCAGTTCTTC

J gene: TRBJ2-5
V gene: TRBV24-1
clone size: few
D gene: -
CDR3 protein: CATSDYGNLGETQYF
CDR3 DNA: TGTGCCACCAGTGATTACGGCAACCTGGGGGAGACCCAGTACTTC

J gene: TRBJ2-7
V gene: TRBV24-1
clone size: -
D gene: TRBD1
CDR3 protein: CATTGQGKYEQYF
CDR3 DNA: TGTGCCACCACGGGACAGGGCAAATACGAGCAGTACTTC

J gene: TRBJ2-3
V gene: TRBV10-2
clone size: -
D gene: TRBD1
CDR3 protein: CASTRGTGGTDTQYF
CDR3 DNA: TGCGCCAGCACTCGAGGGACAGGGGGTACAGATACGCAGTATTTT

J gene: TRBJ2-4
V gene: TRBV29-1
clone size: -
D gene: TRBD2
CDR3 protein: CSAGGVVTGSKNIQYF
CDR3 DNA: TGCAGCGCTGGGGGGGTCGTCACGGGTTCCAAAAACATTCAGTACTTC

J gene: TRBJ2-1
V gene: TRBV6-1
clone size: many
D gene: -
CDR3 protein: CASSETRDLSYNEQFF
CDR3 DNA: TGTGCCAGCAGTGAAACCCGGGACTTGTCCTACAATGAGCAGTTCTTC

J gene: TRBJ1-3
V gene: TRBV20-1
clone size: -
D gene: TRBD1
CDR3 protein: CSASRTGAGNTIYF
CDR3 DNA: TGCAGTGCTAGCCGGACAGGGGCTGGAAACACCATATATTTT

J gene: TRBJ2-1
V gene: TRBV7-3
clone size: -
D gene: -
CDR3 protein: CASSRVVGEQFF
CDR3 DNA: TGTGCCAGCAGTCGGGTGGTGGGTGAGCAGTTCTTC

J gene: TRBJ1-1
V gene: TRBV21-1
clone size: many
D gene: -
CDR3 protein: CASSLRGTGAIEAFF
CDR3 DNA: TGTGCCAGCAGCCTCAGGGGGACAGGTGCTATTGAAGCTTTCTTT

J gene: TRBJ2-7
V gene: TRBV6-5
clone size: many
D gene: TRBD1
CDR3 protein: CASRYATGTGYHEQYF
CDR3 DNA: TGTGCCAGCAGATACGCCACCGGGACAGGGTACCACGAGCAGTACTTC

J gene: TRBJ2-3
V gene: TRBV18
clone size: many
D gene: -
CDR3 protein: CASSPLPAPSTDTQYF
CDR3 DNA: TGTGCCAGCTCACCACTTCCGGCGCCTAGCACAGATACGCAGTATTTT

J gene: TRBJ2-2
V gene: TRBV12-3/TRBV12-4
clone size: many
D gene: TRBD2
CDR3 protein: CASSRTSGGPGELFF
CDR3 DNA: TGTGCCAGCAGTAGGACTAGCGGGGGGCCCGGGGAGCTGTTTTTT

J gene: TRBJ1-2
V gene: TRBV20-1
clone size: many
D gene: -
CDR3 protein: CSAWRDIPTNYGYTF
CDR3 DNA: TGCAGTGCGTGGAGGGACATCCCCACGAACTATGGCTACACCTTC

J gene: TRBJ2-1
V gene: TRBV28
clone size: many
D gene: TRBD2
CDR3 protein: CASSLGGGARNEQFF
CDR3 DNA: TGTGCCAGCAGTTTGGGCGGGGGGGCCCGAAATGAGCAGTTCTTC

J gene: TRBJ2-5
V gene: TRBV20-1
clone size: few
D gene: -
CDR3 protein: CSAHKGGHQETQYF
CDR3 DNA: TGCAGTGCGCACAAGGGGGGACACCAAGAGACCCAGTACTTC

J gene: TRBJ2-1
V gene: TRBV5-6
clone size: -
D gene: TRBD2
CDR3 protein: CASSLRGGRDYNEQFF
CDR3 DNA: TGTGCCAGCAGCTTGCGTGGGGGGAGGGACTACAATGAGCAGTTCTTC

J gene: TRBJ2-7
V gene: TRBV25-1
clone size: -
D gene: TRBD1
CDR3 protein: CASSVYGTGPLSEQYF
CDR3 DNA: TGTGCCAGCAGTGTATATGGGACAGGGCCTTTGAGCGAGCAGTACTTC

J gene: TRBJ1-1
V gene: TRBV7-9
clone size: many
D gene: -
CDR3 protein: CASSWGGNTEAFF
CDR3 DNA: TGTGCCAGCAGCTGGGGGGGGAACACTGAAGCTTTCTTT

J gene: TRBJ1-1
V gene: TRBV29-1
clone size: -
D gene: -
CDR3 protein: CSATRGANTEAFF
CDR3 DNA: TGCAGCGCCACCCGAGGAGCGAACACTGAAGCTTTCTTT

J gene: TRBJ2-7
V gene: TRBV18
clone size: few
D gene: -
CDR3 protein: CASSPRYSYEQYF
CDR3 DNA: TGTGCCAGCTCACCACGATACTCCTACGAGCAGTACTTC

J gene: TRBJ2-5
V gene: TRBV29-1
clone size: many
D gene: -
CDR3 protein: CSVRGKLQETQYF
CDR3 DNA: TGCAGCGTCCGAGGGAAGCTCCAAGAGACCCAGTACTTC

J gene: TRBJ2-5
V gene: TRBV7-2
clone size: -
D gene: -
CDR3 protein: CASSRAGGTQETQYF
CDR3 DNA: TGTGCCAGCAGCCGGGCGGGCGGGACCCAAGAGACCCAGTACTTC

J gene: TRBJ2-7
V gene: TRBV4-3
clone size: -
D gene: -
CDR3 protein: CASSQDRAVYEQYF
CDR3 DNA: TGCGCCAGCAGCCAAGATCGGGCTGTCTACGAGCAGTACTTC

J gene: TRBJ2-7
V gene: TRBV29-1
clone size: many
D gene: TRBD1
CDR3 protein: CSVGSRTGAFGQYF
CDR3 DNA: TGCAGCGTTGGAAGTAGGACAGGGGCGTTCGGGCAGTACTTC

J gene: TRBJ2-5
V gene: TRBV5-1
clone size: many
D gene: TRBD1
CDR3 protein: CASSRFLGTGAEETQYF
CDR3 DNA: TGCGCCAGCAGCCGCTTTCTCGGGACAGGTGCGGAGGAGACCCAGTACTTC

J gene: TRBJ1-2
V gene: TRBV29-1
clone size: -
D gene: -
CDR3 protein: CSVGGHWIYGYTF
CDR3 DNA: TGCAGCGTTGGGGGACACTGGATTTATGGCTACACCTTC

J gene: TRBJ1-6
V gene: TRBV5-6
clone size: -
D gene: TRBD1
CDR3 protein: CASSLVMGQATPLHF
CDR3 DNA: TGTGCCAGCAGCTTGGTGATGGGACAGGCTACACCCCTCCACTTT

J gene: TRBJ1-1
V gene: TRBV20-1
clone size: -
D gene: TRBD1
CDR3 protein: CSATDRGTEAFF
CDR3 DNA: TGCAGTGCTACGGACAGGGGCACTGAAGCTTTCTTT

J gene: TRBJ2-3
V gene: TRBV7-2
clone size: -
D gene: -
CDR3 protein: CASSVGLGLDTQYF
CDR3 DNA: TGTGCCAGCAGCGTTGGGTTGGGGTTAGATACGCAGTATTTT

J gene: TRBJ2-7
V gene: TRBV6-2/TRBV6-3
clone size: -
D gene: -
CDR3 protein: CASSLQGISSYEQYF
CDR3 DNA: TGTGCCAGCAGTTTGCAGGGGATTAGCTCCTACGAGCAGTACTTC

J gene: TRBJ2-2
V gene: TRBV2
clone size: -
D gene: TRBD2
CDR3 protein: CASSGFLAGGQYPNTGELFF
CDR3 DNA: TGTGCCAGCAGTGGGTTCCTAGCGGGGGGGCAGTATCCGAACACCGGGGAGCTGTTTTTT

J gene: TRBJ2-1
V gene: TRBV5-1
clone size: -
D gene: TRBD2
CDR3 protein: CASSLTAGGDEQFF
CDR3 DNA: TGCGCCAGCAGCTTGACAGCGGGGGGGGATGAGCAGTTCTTC

J gene: TRBJ2-2
V gene: TRBV29-1
clone size: few
D gene: -
CDR3 protein: CSVGSEGKTGELFF
CDR3 DNA: TGCAGCGTTGGCTCGGAGGGAAAAACCGGGGAGCTGTTTTTT

J gene: TRBJ1-3
V gene: TRBV29-1
clone size: -
D gene: TRBD1
CDR3 protein: CSVERRAGGYGNTIYF
CDR3 DNA: TGCAGCGTTGAAAGGCGGGCAGGGGGGTATGGAAACACCATATATTTT

J gene: TRBJ2-1
V gene: TRBV6-5
clone size: -
D gene: -
CDR3 protein: CASSYLADGGYNEQFF
CDR3 DNA: TGTGCCAGCAGTTACCTGGCAGATGGGGGTTACAATGAGCAGTTCTTC

J gene: TRBJ2-5
V gene: TRBV7-9
clone size: many
D gene: -
CDR3 protein: CASSFWEETQYF
CDR3 DNA: TGTGCCAGCAGCTTCTGGGAGGAGACCCAGTACTTC

J gene: TRBJ2-1
V gene: TRBV6-4
clone size: few
D gene: -
CDR3 protein: CASSEDGRSYNEQFF
CDR3 DNA: TGTGCCAGCAGTGAAGATGGGCGCTCCTACAATGAGCAGTTCTTC

J gene: TRBJ2-7
V gene: TRBV7-9
clone size: few
D gene: TRBD2
CDR3 protein: CASSSWLAGGLPTQYF
CDR3 DNA: TGTGCCAGCAGTTCTTGGTTAGCGGGGGGCCTTCCCACCCAGTACTTC

J gene: TRBJ2-2
V gene: TRBV5-1
clone size: -
D gene: -
CDR3 protein: CASSLDSNTGELFF
CDR3 DNA: TGCGCCAGCAGCTTAGATTCGAACACCGGGGAGCTGTTTTTT

J gene: TRBJ2-2
V gene: TRBV5-1
clone size: many
D gene: -
CDR3 protein: CASSFPSLAEGGELFF
CDR3 DNA: TGCGCCAGCAGCTTTCCAAGCCTGGCTGAGGGCGGGGAGCTGTTTTTT

J gene: TRBJ2-5
V gene: TRBV29-1
clone size: few
D gene: -
CDR3 protein: CSVRLVHKETQYF
CDR3 DNA: TGCAGCGTTCGGCTAGTTCATAAAGAGACCCAGTACTTC

J gene: TRBJ1-3
V gene: TRBV20-1
clone size: few
D gene: TRBD1
CDR3 protein: CSANSRRQGATGNTIYF
CDR3 DNA: TGCAGTGCTAATAGTAGGAGACAGGGAGCCACTGGAAACACCATATATTTT

J gene: TRBJ2-1
V gene: TRBV14
clone size: many
D gene: -
CDR3 protein: CASSPHRGNPYNEQFF
CDR3 DNA: TGTGCCAGCAGCCCCCATCGGGGGAATCCGTACAATGAGCAGTTCTTC

J gene: TRBJ2-3
V gene: TRBV2
clone size: -
D gene: -
CDR3 protein: CASSEEGESTDTQYF
CDR3 DNA: TGTGCCAGCAGTGAAGAAGGGGAGAGCACAGATACGCAGTATTTT

J gene: TRBJ2-2
V gene: TRBV6-6
clone size: few
D gene: -
CDR3 protein: CASGLWAGELFF
CDR3 DNA: TGTGCCAGCGGTCTATGGGCCGGGGAGCTGTTTTTT

J gene: TRBJ1-1
V gene: TRBV12-3/TRBV12-4
clone size: few
D gene: -
CDR3 protein: CASSLGTDEAFF
CDR3 DNA: TGTGCCAGCAGTCTTGGGACGGATGAAGCTTTCTTT

J gene: TRBJ2-5
V gene: TRBV20-1
clone size: -
D gene: TRBD1
CDR3 protein: CSARDRDRVPQETQYF
CDR3 DNA: TGCAGTGCTAGAGATCGGGACAGGGTCCCGCAAGAGACCCAGTACTTC

J gene: TRBJ2-5
V gene: TRBV7-9
clone size: once
D gene: TRBD1
CDR3 protein: CASSSTGGPQETQYF
CDR3 DNA: TGTGCCAGCAGCTCTACAGGGGGGCCTCAAGAGACCCAGTACTTC

J gene: TRBJ1-3
V gene: TRBV7-2
clone size: -
D gene: -
CDR3 protein: CASSLLGSAFSGNTIYF
CDR3 DNA: TGTGCCAGCAGCTTGTTGGGCAGCGCTTTCTCTGGAAACACCATATATTTT

J gene: TRBJ2-4
V gene: TRBV11-2
clone size: -
D gene: TRBD2
CDR3 protein: CATKRLAENIQYF
CDR3 DNA: TGTGCCACCAAGAGACTAGCTGAAAACATTCAGTACTTC

J gene: TRBJ2-1
V gene: TRBV6-5
clone size: -
D gene: -
CDR3 protein: CASSFFQRGYNEQFF
CDR3 DNA: TGTGCCAGCAGTTTCTTCCAGAGAGGGTACAATGAGCAGTTCTTC

J gene: TRBJ2-3
V gene: TRBV7-9
clone size: -
D gene: -
CDR3 protein: CASYDGSLADTQYF
CDR3 DNA: TGTGCCTCCTATGACGGCTCACTGGCAGATACGCAGTATTTT